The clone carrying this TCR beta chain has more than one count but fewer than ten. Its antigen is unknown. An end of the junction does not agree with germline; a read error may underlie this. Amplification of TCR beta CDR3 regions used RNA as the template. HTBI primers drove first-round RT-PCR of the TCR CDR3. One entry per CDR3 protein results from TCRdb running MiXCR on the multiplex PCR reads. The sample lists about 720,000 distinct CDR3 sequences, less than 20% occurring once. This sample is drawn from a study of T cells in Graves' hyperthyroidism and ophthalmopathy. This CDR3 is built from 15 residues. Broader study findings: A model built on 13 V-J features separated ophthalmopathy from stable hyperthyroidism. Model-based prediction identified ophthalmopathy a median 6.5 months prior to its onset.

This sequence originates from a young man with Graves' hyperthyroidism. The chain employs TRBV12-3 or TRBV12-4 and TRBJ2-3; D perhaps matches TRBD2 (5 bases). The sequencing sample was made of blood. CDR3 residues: CASSRRGSSTDTQCF. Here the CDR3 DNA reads TGTGCCAGCAGTCGGAGAGGATCTAGCACAGATACGCAGTGTTTT.